The T cell receptor beta chain under discussion was sequenced for a study of blood T cells in healthy people across ages. Study-level points and caveats: Age brought a roughly linear fall in TCR beta diversity measured per million T cells.

This clonotype came up a few times. Its antigen is currently unknown. The authors ran a second PCR of about 6 to 12 cycles using a sample-barcoded 5' primer and a J-beta primer mix. A template-switch adaptor containing 12 random nucleotides labeled each cDNA molecule. TCRdb passed the 5' RACE reads through MiXCR, listing each CDR3 protein once. The sample lists approximately 820,000 distinct CDR3 sequences, approximately 48% occurring once. Germline lookup yields CDR1 MNHEY and CDR2 SVGAGI. CDR3 length equals 15 residues. Trimming took off 5 bases at V and 2 bases at J, with 15 bases between the two ends. In terms of origin and age, donors were healthy Caucasian individuals from Russia aged 6 to 90. Isolation recovered at least 6.5 million PBMCs from every sample.

This clonotype originated in a man aged 55-75 years in good health. Sequencing used blood. This chain connects TRBV6-5 to TRBJ1-2, with D unresolved. CDR3 region: CASSPYVGQNYGYTF. The CDR3 DNA reads TGTGCCAGCAGTCCCTACGTTGGGCAGAACTATGGCTACACCTTC.